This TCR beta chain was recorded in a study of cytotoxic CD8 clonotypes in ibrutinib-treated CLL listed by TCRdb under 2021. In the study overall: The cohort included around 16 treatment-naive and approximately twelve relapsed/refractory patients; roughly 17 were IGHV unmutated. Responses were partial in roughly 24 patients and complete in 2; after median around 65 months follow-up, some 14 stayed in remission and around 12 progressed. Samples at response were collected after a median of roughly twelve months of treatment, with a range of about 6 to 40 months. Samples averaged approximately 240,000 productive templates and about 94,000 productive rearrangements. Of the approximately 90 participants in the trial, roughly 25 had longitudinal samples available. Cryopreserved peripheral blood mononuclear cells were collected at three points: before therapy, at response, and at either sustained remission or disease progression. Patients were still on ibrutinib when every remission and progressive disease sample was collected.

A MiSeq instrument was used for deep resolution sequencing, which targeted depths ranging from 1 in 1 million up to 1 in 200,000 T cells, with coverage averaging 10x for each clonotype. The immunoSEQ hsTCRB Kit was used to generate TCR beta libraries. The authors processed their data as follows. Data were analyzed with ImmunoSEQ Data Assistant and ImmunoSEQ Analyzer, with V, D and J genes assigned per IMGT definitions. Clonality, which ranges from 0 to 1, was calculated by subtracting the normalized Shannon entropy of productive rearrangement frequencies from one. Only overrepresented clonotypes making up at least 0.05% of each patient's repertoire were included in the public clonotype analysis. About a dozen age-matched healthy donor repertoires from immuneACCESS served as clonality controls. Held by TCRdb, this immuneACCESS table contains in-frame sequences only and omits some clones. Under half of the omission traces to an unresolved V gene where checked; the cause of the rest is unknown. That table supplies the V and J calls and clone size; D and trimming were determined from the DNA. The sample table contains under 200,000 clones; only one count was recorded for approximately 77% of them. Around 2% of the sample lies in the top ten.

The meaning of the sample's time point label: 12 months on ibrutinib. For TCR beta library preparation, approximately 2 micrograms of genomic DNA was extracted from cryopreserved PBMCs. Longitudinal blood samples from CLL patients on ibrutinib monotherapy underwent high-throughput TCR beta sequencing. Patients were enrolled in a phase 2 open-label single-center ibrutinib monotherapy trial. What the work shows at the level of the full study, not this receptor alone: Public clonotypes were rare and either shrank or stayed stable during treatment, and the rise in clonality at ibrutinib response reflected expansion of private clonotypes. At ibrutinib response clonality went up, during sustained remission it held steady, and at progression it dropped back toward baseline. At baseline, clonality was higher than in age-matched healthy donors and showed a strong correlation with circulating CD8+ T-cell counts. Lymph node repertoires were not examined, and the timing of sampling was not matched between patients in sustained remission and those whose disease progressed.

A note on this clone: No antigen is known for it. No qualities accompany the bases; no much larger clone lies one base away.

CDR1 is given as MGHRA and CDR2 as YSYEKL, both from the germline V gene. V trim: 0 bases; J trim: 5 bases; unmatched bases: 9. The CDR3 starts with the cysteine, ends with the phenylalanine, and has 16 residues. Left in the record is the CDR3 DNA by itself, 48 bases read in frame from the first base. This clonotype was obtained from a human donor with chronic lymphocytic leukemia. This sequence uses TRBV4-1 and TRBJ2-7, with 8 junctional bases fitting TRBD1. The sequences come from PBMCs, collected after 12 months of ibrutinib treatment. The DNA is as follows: TGCGCCAGCAGCCAAGAGAGGCGGCAGGGGGCCCACGAGCAGTACTTC. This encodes CASSQERRQGAHEQYF.